This TCR beta chain was identified during a study of blood T cell repertoires in COVID-19. Background on the study: Sites across the United States, Italy and Spain contributed samples from acute and convalescent COVID-19. T cells, B-cell-depleted T cells, or PBMCs supplied cDNA or gDNA.

Authors' processing steps: Amplification with reference gene primers provided the estimates of nucleated cell counts. Some clones are missing from TCRdb's copy, which holds only in-frame ones; the method was immunoSEQ multiplex PCR. Clone size and the V and J calls come from that table; the DNA yielded D and trimming. The repertoire holds approximately 230,000 clones, 80% to 90% seen once, with about 1.3% in the top ten. Trimming left V 0 bases short and J 7 bases short, with 12 bases between. The germline V gene encodes CDR1 KGHSH and CDR2 LQKENI. This CDR3 has 14 amino acids. The J gene is TRBJ1-2, the V gene TRBV18; the D is unclear. The TCR originated in a man of 80 years or more with acute or convalescent COVID-19. Material for sequencing was peripheral blood. The CDR3 DNA sequence: TGTGCCAGCTCACCACCGTCAGGCTCCGGTGGCTACACCTTC. Encoded protein: CASSPPSGSGGYTF.